Following are 2 T cell receptor beta chains from one sample sequenced in a study of shared clonotypes between healthy human individuals. TCRdb's copy holds only in-frame clones and misses some; the assay was immunoSEQ multiplex PCR. The sample yields about 1 million clones, about three quarters seen once. The material sequenced was memory CD4+ T cells sorted from blood. Subset in this sample: CD45RA-negative fraction. These receptors all come from a man aged 18 to 29 in good health.

The chain uses TRBV14 and TRBJ2-7, with D tentatively TRBD1 (5 bases). V shed 0 bases and J shed 2 bases, with 11 bases lying between them. CDR3 size: 15 residues. The germline gives CDR1 SGHDN, CDR2 FVKESK. The CDR3 is CASSQEKGAPYEQYF. Here the CDR3 DNA reads TGTGCCAGCAGCCAAGAGAAAGGGGCTCCCTACGAGCAGTACTTC.

In DNA, the CDR3 is TGCGCCAGCAGCCTGACAGTCTCTTCTAACTATGGCTACACCTTC. Protein sequence: CASSLTVSSNYGYTF. V is TRBV5-1 and J is TRBJ1-2; D might be TRBD1 (5 bases). This CDR3 contains 15 residues. Germline loops: CDR1 SGHRS, CDR2 YFSETQ. The V gene lost 4 bases and the J gene lost 0 bases, with 13 bases spanning the gap. The full variable domain, its missing parts supplied by reference TRBV5-1 and TRBJ1-2, is KAGVTQTPRYLIKTRGQQVTLSCSPISGHRSVSWYQQTPGQGLQFLFEYFSETQRNKGNFPGRFSGRQFSNSRSEMNVSTLELGDSALYLCASSLTVSSNYGYTFGSGTRLTVV.